The rows below give T cell receptor beta chains drawn from one sample of a study of CD8 T cells in Susac syndrome. TCRdb used MiXCR to reprocess the immunoSEQ multiplex PCR reads, holding one entry per CDR3 protein. Counted here are some 75,000 distinct CDR3 sequences, approximately 93% occurring once; the ten biggest clones make up about 0.41%. The sample was CD8+ T cells from PBMCs. Receptors originate from a human donor with Susac syndrome. CDR3s include the opening cysteine and the closing phenylalanine or tryptophan. The D gene is left open where the match is weak. Size is stated for part of the rows, as once, few or many counts, or as a class when the clone is expanded.

abundance	v_gene	d_gene	j_gene	len	CDR3aa	CDR3nt
NA	TRBV14	TRBD2	TRBJ2-7	17	CASSQARLAGGPDEQYF	TGTGCCAGCAGCCAAGCCAGACTAGCGGGAGGGCCAGACGAGCAGTACTTC
NA	TRBV11-2	NA	TRBJ2-2	12	CASSHPNGELFF	TGTGCCAGCAGCCACCCTAACGGGGAGCTGTTTTTT
NA	TRBV3-1	TRBD1	TRBJ2-7	15	CASSPGQGAVYEQYF	TGTGCCAGCAGCCCGGGACAGGGGGCAGTATACGAGCAGTACTTC
NA	TRBV5-1	TRBD2	TRBJ2-5	14	CASSLVAGRETQYF	TGCGCCAGCAGCTTGGTAGCGGGGCGAGAGACCCAGTACTTC
NA	TRBV5-1	NA	TRBJ2-1	13	CASSLTRYNEQFF	TGCGCCAGCAGCTTGACACGTTACAATGAGCAGTTCTTC
few	TRBV7-2	NA	TRBJ2-3	14	CASSLELRTDTQYF	TGTGCCAGCAGCTTAGAGCTGCGCACAGATACGCAGTATTTT
NA	TRBV29-1	TRBD2	TRBJ2-1	14	CSGATSGAYNEQFF	TGCAGCGGAGCCACTAGCGGGGCCTACAATGAGCAGTTCTTC
NA	TRBV5-1	NA	TRBJ2-3	16	CASSFRRGRSTDTQYF	TGCGCCAGCAGCTTTCGGAGGGGGCGGAGCACAGATACGCAGTATTTT
once	TRBV9	TRBD1	TRBJ1-6	16	CASSAQGGSYNSPLHF	TGTGCCAGCAGCGCTCAGGGGGGCTCCTATAATTCACCCCTCCACTTT
once	TRBV27	NA	TRBJ1-1	19	CASSLSGVVYIEGNTEAFF	TGTGCCAGCAGTTTATCAGGGGTCGTATATATTGAGGGAAACACTGAAGCTTTCTTT
NA	TRBV20-1	TRBD2	TRBJ2-1	14	CSARRSGGYNEQFF	TGCAGTGCTAGAAGGAGCGGGGGGTACAATGAGCAGTTCTTC
NA	TRBV12-2	NA	TRBJ1-1	16	CASRLGQGKMNTEAFF	TGTGCAAGTCGCTTGGGACAGGGTAAAATGAACACTGAAGCTTTCTTT
NA	TRBV6-2/TRBV6-3	NA	TRBJ1-1	11	CASRLGPEAFF	TGTGCCAGCAGACTGGGTCCTGAAGCTTTCTTT
NA	TRBV19	NA	TRBJ1-2	15	CASSIDRATTYGYTF	TGTGCCAGTAGTATAGACAGAGCCACTACATATGGCTACACCTTC
NA	TRBV27	NA	TRBJ2-1	13	CASSTRAYNEQFF	TGTGCCAGCAGTACCCGGGCCTACAATGAGCAGTTCTTC
NA	TRBV7-9	TRBD2	TRBJ2-3	16	CASGAPETSVRGTQYF	TGTGCCAGCGGCGCCCCGGAGACTAGCGTGAGGGGTACGCAGTATTTT
NA	TRBV6-5	NA	TRBJ2-7	15	CASSFHTGSTYEQYF	TGTGCCAGCAGTTTTCATACAGGGTCCACCTACGAGCAGTACTTC
NA	TRBV29-1	NA	TRBJ2-7	13	CSVHRDNSYEQYF	TGCAGCGTTCACCGGGACAATTCCTACGAGCAGTACTTC
NA	TRBV19	TRBD2	TRBJ2-1	15	CASSIRLAGSNEQFF	TGTGCCAGTAGTATCCGTCTAGCGGGGAGCAATGAGCAGTTCTTC
NA	TRBV27	TRBD1	TRBJ2-2	14	CASSLGTGTGELFF	TGTGCCAGCAGTCTCGGGACAGGGACCGGGGAGCTGTTTTTT
NA	TRBV5-1	NA	TRBJ2-1	16	CASSLGLGEAGNEQFF	TGCGCCAGCAGCTTGGGACTAGGTGAGGCGGGGAATGAGCAGTTCTTC
NA	TRBV7-9	TRBD2	TRBJ2-1	16	CASSPTSGGVRDEQFF	TGTGCCAGCAGTCCGACTAGCGGGGGAGTTCGGGATGAGCAGTTCTTC
NA	TRBV7-9	NA	TRBJ1-2	17	CASSLWKSPKANYGYTF	TGTGCCAGCAGCTTATGGAAATCCCCGAAAGCTAACTATGGCTACACCTTC
NA	TRBV9	NA	TRBJ2-7	15	CASSPGRDTRYEQYF	TGTGCCAGCAGCCCCGGCCGGGACACCCGCTACGAGCAGTACTTC
once	TRBV19	NA	TRBJ1-1	13	CASRIGALKEAFF	TGTGCCAGTAGGATCGGGGCTCTTAAGGAGGCTTTCTTT
NA	TRBV20-1	NA	TRBJ2-1	14	CSARDRGVRNEQFF	TGCAGTGCTAGAGATAGGGGGGTCCGGAATGAGCAGTTCTTC
NA	TRBV27	NA	TRBJ2-2	17	CASSDAYGGQNTGELFF	TGTGCCAGCAGTGATGCTTACGGGGGGCAGAACACCGGGGAGCTGTTTTTT
NA	TRBV7-2	TRBD1	TRBJ2-1	14	CASSPTTGANEQFF	TGTGCCAGCAGCCCCACGACAGGGGCCAATGAGCAGTTCTTC